The 7 T cell receptor beta chains listed next were all sequenced from one sample in a study of T-cell memory formation after mild COVID-19. MiXCR, run by TCRdb on the 5' RACE reads, gives a single entry per CDR3 protein. This table has hundreds of thousands of distinct CDR3 sequences, about 22% appearing once. Source material: PBMCs or a T cell subset sorted from them (not recorded which). These receptor sequences come from an adult woman who had mild COVID-19 (a few samples of this study predate the infection). Cell type and time point are not known.

The CDR3 here is CASSFEYGAYEQYF. In DNA form, the CDR3 reads TGTGCCAGCAGCTTCGAGTATGGGGCCTACGAGCAGTACTTC. V gene TRBV7-9 combines with J gene TRBJ2-7; no clear D gene. Germline assignment: CDR1 SEHNR and CDR2 FQNEAQ (reference sequence). The CDR3 runs to 14 residues. The V gene lost 3 bases and the J gene lost 2 bases, with 11 bases spanning the gap.

This clonotype has more than one count but fewer than ten. The CDR3 here is CASSYVRGLGLNIQYF. The CDR3 nucleotides read TGTGCCAGCAGCTACGTGCGGGGGCTCGGGCTAAACATTCAGTACTTC. The chain links TRBV5-6 to TRBJ2-4; tentative D call: TRBD2 (7 bases). The germline V and J ends were trimmed by 3 bases and 6 bases, with 19 bases remaining between them. This CDR3 comprises 16 residues. CDR1 SGHDT and CDR2 YYEEEE come from the germline V gene.

This clonotype was counted only a few times. This chain joins TRBV20-1 and TRBJ2-1, with 9 bases that match TRBD2. V shed 5 bases, J shed 2 bases, and the junction held 4 bases outside the gene matches. Germline V gene lookup returns CDR1 DFQATT and CDR2 SNEGSKA (reference sequence). The CDR3 has 14 amino acids. DNA for the CDR3: TGCAGTGCTGGCATAGCGGGGGCCTACAATGAGCAGTTCTTC. This encodes CSAGIAGAYNEQFF.

This clonotype has just a few counts. J is TRBJ2-2 and V is TRBV6-2 or TRBV6-3, with unresolved D. V was pared by 0 bases and J by 6 bases, with 5 bases between. The CDR3 sequence is 13 residues long. Germline lookup yields CDR1 MNHEY and CDR2 SVGEGT. The CDR3 bases are TGTGCCAGCAGTTACTCGTTGCCCGGGGAGCTGTTTTTT. Its translation: CASSYSLPGELFF.

The chain employs TRBV12-3 or TRBV12-4 and TRBJ1-4; 10 bases line up with TRBD1. V lost 6 bases to trimming and J lost 13 bases; unmatched junction nucleotides: 8. The CDR3 is made up of 13 amino acids. This chain's CDR3 is CASSDRGREGLFF. CDR3 DNA: TGTGCCAGCAGCGACAGGGGGCGCGAAGGACTGTTTTTT.

This clonotype was observed a handful of times. The gene calls are TRBV6-6 and TRBJ1-1; D gene unclear. This CDR3 region has 11 residues. V was shortened by 9 bases and J by 1 base, with 6 bases between the two germline ends. The germline V gene encodes CDR1 MNHNY and CDR2 SVGAGI (reference sequence). The CDR3 DNA sequence: TGTGCCAGTCATAAGAACACTGAAGCTTTCTTT. Translation gives CASHKNTEAFF.

The rearrangement links TRBV6-2 or TRBV6-3 to TRBJ2-3, with 7 bases identical to TRBD2. The CDR3 runs 15 residues. J gave up 7 bases and V 0 bases, and 7 bases lay outside the gene matches. Germline V gene sequence: CDR1 MNHEY, CDR2 SVGEGT. The CDR3 sequence is CASSYSSSGPNTQYF. The CDR3 DNA follows: TGTGCCAGCAGTTACTCGAGTAGCGGGCCGAATACGCAGTATTTT.